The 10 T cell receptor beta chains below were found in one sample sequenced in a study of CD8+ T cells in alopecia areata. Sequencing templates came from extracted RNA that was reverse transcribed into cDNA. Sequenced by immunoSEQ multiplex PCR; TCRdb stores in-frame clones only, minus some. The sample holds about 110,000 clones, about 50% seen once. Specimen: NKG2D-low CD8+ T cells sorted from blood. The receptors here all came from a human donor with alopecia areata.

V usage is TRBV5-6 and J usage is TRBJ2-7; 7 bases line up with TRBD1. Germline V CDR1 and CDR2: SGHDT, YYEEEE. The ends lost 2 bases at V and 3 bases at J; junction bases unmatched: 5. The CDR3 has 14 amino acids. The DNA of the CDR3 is TGTGCCAGCAGCTTTTCGGGACAGCTCTACGAGCAGTACTTC. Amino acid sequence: CASSFSGQLYEQYF.

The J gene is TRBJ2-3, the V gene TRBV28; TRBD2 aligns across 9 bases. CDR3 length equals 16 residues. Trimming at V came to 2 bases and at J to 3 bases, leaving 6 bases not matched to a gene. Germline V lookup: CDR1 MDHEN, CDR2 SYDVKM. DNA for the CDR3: TGTGCCAGCAGTTTAGGTAGCGGGAGCCGGACAGATACGCAGTATTTT. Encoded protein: CASSLGSGSRTDTQYF.

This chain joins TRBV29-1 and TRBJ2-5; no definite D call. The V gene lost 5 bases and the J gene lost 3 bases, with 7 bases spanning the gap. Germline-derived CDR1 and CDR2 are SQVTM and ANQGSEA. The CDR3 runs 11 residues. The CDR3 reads CSVPHEETQYF. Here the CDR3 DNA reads TGCAGCGTTCCCCACGAAGAGACCCAGTACTTC.

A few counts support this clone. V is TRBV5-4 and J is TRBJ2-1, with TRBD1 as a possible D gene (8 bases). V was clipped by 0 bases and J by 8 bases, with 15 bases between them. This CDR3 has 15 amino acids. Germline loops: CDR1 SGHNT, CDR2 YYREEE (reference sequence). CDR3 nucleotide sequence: TGTGCCAGCAGCTTGGCAGGGGGCGCGGGGGATGAGCAGTTCTTC. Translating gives CASSLAGGAGDEQFF.

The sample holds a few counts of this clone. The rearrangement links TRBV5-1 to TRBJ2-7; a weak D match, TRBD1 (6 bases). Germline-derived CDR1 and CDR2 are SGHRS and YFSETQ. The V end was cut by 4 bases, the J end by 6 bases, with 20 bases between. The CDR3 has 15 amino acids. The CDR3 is CASSPDRRLQSEQYF. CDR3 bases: TGCGCCAGCAGCCCGGACAGACGCCTACAGTCCGAGCAGTACTTC.

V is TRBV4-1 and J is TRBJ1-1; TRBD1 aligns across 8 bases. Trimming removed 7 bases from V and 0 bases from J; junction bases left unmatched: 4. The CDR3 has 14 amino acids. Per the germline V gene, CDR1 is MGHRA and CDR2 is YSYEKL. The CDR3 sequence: CASKEQGVNTEAFF. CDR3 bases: TGCGCCAGCAAGGAACAGGGGGTGAACACTGAAGCTTTCTTT.

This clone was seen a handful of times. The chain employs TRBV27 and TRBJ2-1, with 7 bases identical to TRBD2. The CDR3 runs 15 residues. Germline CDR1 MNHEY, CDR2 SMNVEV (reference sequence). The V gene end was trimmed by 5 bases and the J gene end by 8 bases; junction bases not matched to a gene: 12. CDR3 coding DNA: TGTGCCAGCAGTGCCGCGGGCGGGAGTCGCTATGAGCAGTTCTTC. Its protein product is CASSAAGGSRYEQFF.

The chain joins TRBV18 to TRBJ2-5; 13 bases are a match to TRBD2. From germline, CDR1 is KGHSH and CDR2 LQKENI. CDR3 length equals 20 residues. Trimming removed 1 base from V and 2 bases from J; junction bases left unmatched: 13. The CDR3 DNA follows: TGTGCCAGCTCACCACGGGCAGACGGACTAGCGGGAGTCACGCAAGAGACCCAGTACTTC. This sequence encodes CASSPRADGLAGVTQETQYF.

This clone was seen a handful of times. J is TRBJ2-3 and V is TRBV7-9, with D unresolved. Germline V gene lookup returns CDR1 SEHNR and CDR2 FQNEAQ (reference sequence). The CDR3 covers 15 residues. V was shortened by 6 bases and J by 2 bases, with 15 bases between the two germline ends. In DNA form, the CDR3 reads TGTGCCAGCAGTCCTCGTGGTGCGCTCACAGATACGCAGTATTTT. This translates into CASSPRGALTDTQYF.

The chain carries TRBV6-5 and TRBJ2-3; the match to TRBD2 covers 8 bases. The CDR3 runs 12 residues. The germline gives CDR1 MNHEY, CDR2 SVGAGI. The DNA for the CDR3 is TGTGCAAGCGGGAGAGGCACAGATACGCAGTATTTT. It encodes CASGRGTDTQYF.